The 28 T cell receptor beta chains presented below share a single source sample, sequenced in a study of CXCR3-negative and CXCR3-positive naive CD8 T cells. The authors made the TRB cDNA libraries by 5' RACE using UMI labels. TCRdb reworked the 5' RACE reads into one entry per CDR3 protein, no DNA. The sample table includes around 120,000 distinct CDR3 sequences. Study conclusions and caveats: Naive cells with CXCR3 showed TRB CDR3s that were more hydrophobic than those in CXCR3-negative naive cells.

These receptors' targets are unknown. The source material was naive CXCR3+ CD8+ T cells from blood. Subset here: CD45RO-CCR7+CD27+CD95- naive CD8+ T cells expressing CXCR3 (TNR3+). The receptors shown here come from a human donor in good health. Some clones in this sample may be carry-over from other donors' samples.

This sequence joins TRBV5-4 and TRBJ2-1; TCRdb selects TRBD1, and the lack of DNA leaves this call unchecked. Germline V CDR1 and CDR2: SGHNT, YYREEE (reference sequence). The CDR3 contains 17 residues. This CDR3 reads CASSLAFSDREYNEQFF.

The chain has TRBV29-1 and TRBJ2-1; no DNA is available, so the TRBD1 call from TCRdb remains unchecked. The CDR3 runs to 16 residues. Germline V gives CDR1 SQVTM, CDR2 ANQGSEA. CDR3: CSVEEGRSGAYNEQFF.

This chain connects TRBV7-9 to TRBJ1-1. Germline V CDR1 and CDR2: SEHNR, FQNEAQ (reference sequence). The CDR3 length is 11 residues. CDR3: CASSLAAEAFF.

The CDR3 here is CAWSVGPGTDTQYF. The gene calls are TRBV30 and TRBJ2-3. In germline, CDR1 is GTSNPN, CDR2 SVGIG (reference sequence). This CDR3 is built from 14 residues.

V gene TRBV28 combines with J gene TRBJ2-3; TCRdb's D call, TRBD2, is unchecked because there is no DNA. The CDR3 covers 15 residues. Per germline, CDR1 MDHEN and CDR2 SYDVKM. The CDR3: CASSFSATSTDTQYF.

The chain has TRBV5-1 and TRBJ2-1; with no DNA, the TCRdb D assignment of TRBD1 cannot be verified. Looked up from germline, CDR1 is SGHRS and CDR2 is YFSETQ. The CDR3 has 15 amino acids. Here the CDR3 reads CASAVGQGSYNEQLF.

This chain uses TRBV7-2 with TRBJ2-7. The germline V gene has CDR1 SGHTA and CDR2 FQGNSA. This CDR3 has 15 residues. CDR3 residues: CASSLDTEFIYEQYF.

V and J are TRBV7-6 and TRBJ2-1; the TCRdb D gene call, TRBD2, has no DNA to confirm it. CDR3 length: 18 amino acids. The germline V gene has CDR1 SGHVS and CDR2 FNYEAQ. This CDR3 is CASSSPAGLAGTYNEQFF.

This chain joins TRBV5-1 and TRBJ1-2; TCRdb gives TRBD1 as the D gene, but with no DNA this cannot be confirmed. From germline, CDR1 is SGHRS and CDR2 YFSETQ. The CDR3 is made up of 16 amino acids. The CDR3 spells CASSLLIGTDDYGYTF.

The rearrangement uses TRBV2 and TRBJ1-1. CDR1 is SNHLY and CDR2 is FYNNEI in the germline V gene. CDR3 length: 13 residues. The CDR3: CASSEVLNTEAFF.

CDR3 amino acids: CASSNETGTLAKNIQYF. V usage is TRBV21-1 and J usage is TRBJ2-4; the TCRdb D gene call, TRBD1, has no DNA to confirm it. TRBV21-1 is classified as a pseudogene. The CDR3 covers 17 residues.

The chain employs TRBV11-3 and TRBJ2-3; the TCRdb call, TRBD1, lacks DNA for checking. The CDR3 consists of 14 residues. Germline CDR1 SGHNT, CDR2 YENEEA. This CDR3 reads CASSPKEGRDTQYF.

This chain joins TRBV7-9 and TRBJ2-7. The CDR3 covers 13 residues. The V gene's germline CDR1 is SEHNR and CDR2 FQNEAQ (reference sequence). This CDR3 is CASSSEISYEQYF.

The chain couples TRBV4-2 to TRBJ2-7; TCRdb returns TRBD1, unconfirmable since there is no DNA. Germline V CDR1 and CDR2: LGHNA, YNFKEQ. CDR3 length: 14 amino acids. CDR3 in amino acids: CASSQPGQNYEQYF.

The V gene is TRBV20-1, the J gene TRBJ1-2; no DNA is available, so the TRBD1 call from TCRdb remains unchecked. Looked up from germline, CDR1 is DFQATT and CDR2 is SNEGSKA (reference sequence). The CDR3 is made up of 16 amino acids. CDR3 sequence reads: CSARDLGQSANYGYTF.

The chain uses TRBV7-8 and TRBJ2-3; without DNA, the TCRdb call of TRBD1 cannot be checked. This CDR3 region has 15 residues. The germline CDR1 and CDR2 sequences are SGHVS and FQNEAQ. The CDR3 region is CASSPPGVGTDTQYF.

The chain combines TRBV19 with TRBJ2-1; TCRdb returns TRBD2, unconfirmable since there is no DNA. Germline V gene lookup returns CDR1 LNHDA and CDR2 SQIVND (reference sequence). This CDR3 has 15 amino acids. The chain's CDR3 is CASNEAGGAYNEQFF.

CDR3 amino acids: CASSEFGGELFF. The chain has TRBV6-5 and TRBJ2-2. The CDR3 is 12 residues long. Germline loops: CDR1 MNHEY, CDR2 SVGAGI.

The rearrangement links TRBV21-1 to TRBJ1-1; the D call of TRBD1 rests on TCRdb alone, since no DNA is present to check it. TRBV21-1 is flagged as a pseudogene. The CDR3 is 15 amino acids. The chain's CDR3 is CASTHPRDGNTEAFF.

This chain joins TRBV5-6 and TRBJ2-1; the TRBD1 assignment by TCRdb is unverifiable without DNA. Germline lookup yields CDR1 SGHDT and CDR2 YYEEEE. The CDR3 spans 15 residues. The CDR3 protein is CASSPGAGKFDEQFF.

The rearrangement uses TRBV13 and TRBJ2-1; TCRdb calls TRBD1, which cannot be checked without DNA. The CDR3 length is 16 residues. Germline V gene sequence: CDR1 PRHDT, CDR2 FYEKMQ (reference sequence). Here the CDR3 reads CASSSRTGGYYNEQFF.

This chain links TRBV19 with TRBJ2-2. The CDR3 has 15 residues. Germline CDR1 LNHDA, CDR2 SQIVND (reference sequence). CDR3 region: CASSIVPQPTGELFF. The full variable domain, rest sourced from reference TRBV19 and TRBJ2-2, is DGGITQSPKYLFRKEGQNVTLSCEQNLNHDAMYWYRQDPGQGLRLIYYSQIVNDFQKGDIAEGYSVSREKKESFPLTVTSAQKNPTAFYLCASSIVPQPTGELFFGEGSRLTVL.

The chain joins TRBV20-1 to TRBJ2-7. The CDR3 runs 14 residues. CDR1 DFQATT and CDR2 SNEGSKA come from the germline V gene (reference sequence). CDR3 protein: CSASPATPTYEQYF.

The gene calls are TRBV7-8 and TRBJ2-5; without DNA, the TCRdb call of TRBD2 cannot be checked. This CDR3 has 16 residues. CDR1 is SGHVS, CDR2 FQNEAQ, per germline. This chain's CDR3 is CASSLGLTSGEETQYF.

This chain connects TRBV28 to TRBJ2-1; the TCRdb D gene call, TRBD2, has no DNA to confirm it. Looked up from germline, CDR1 is MDHEN and CDR2 is SYDVKM. The length of the CDR3 is 14 residues. This CDR3 is CASRQEVGYDEQFF.

J is TRBJ1-5 and V is TRBV7-8; TCRdb designates TRBD1, a call that cannot be tested without DNA. Germline V gene lookup returns CDR1 SGHVS and CDR2 FQNEAQ. This CDR3 region has 15 residues. Here the CDR3 reads CASSTQVGGNQPQHF.

The rearrangement uses TRBV13 and TRBJ2-3; TCRdb calls TRBD1, which cannot be checked without DNA. Germline assignment: CDR1 PRHDT and CDR2 FYEKMQ (reference sequence). CDR3 length equals 15 residues. The CDR3 protein is CASSLGLQGQDTQYF.

The J gene is TRBJ2-1, the V gene TRBV29-1. CDR1 and CDR2 from the germline V gene are SQVTM and ANQGSEA. This CDR3 spans 14 amino acids. The chain's CDR3 is CSVDTGGAYNEQFF.